These T cell receptor beta chains were read from a single sample in a study of T cell repertoires in cytomegalovirus infection. MiXCR was run by TCRdb on the reads, yielding one entry per CDR3 protein. Of more than 150,000 distinct CDR3 sequences in the sample, roughly a fifth were seen once. Specimen: PBMCs. These receptors all stem from a human donor in good health (CMV status not recorded). Some clones in this sample may be carry-over from other donors' samples. CDR3s include the opening cysteine and the closing phenylalanine or tryptophan. The D gene is left open where the match is weak. Size tells how often a clone was seen (once, few, many) or the class of an expanded clone, and some rows leave it out.

CDR3 protein,CDR3 DNA,clone size,J gene,D gene,V gene
CASNIQGGYGYTF,TGTGCCAGCAATATCCAGGGAGGCTATGGCTACACCTTC,.,TRBJ1-2,.,TRBV2
CASSNLAGASYGYTF,TGTGCCAGCAGCAACCTTGCGGGGGCGAGTTATGGCTACACCTTC,medium-sized,TRBJ1-2,.,TRBV7-2
CASSIAPEETQYF,TGTGCCAGTAGTATAGCGCCTGAAGAGACCCAGTACTTC,.,TRBJ2-5,.,TRBV19
CASSQGLAGVWEQFF,TGCGCCAGCAGCCAAGGCCTAGCGGGAGTCTGGGAGCAGTTCTTC,few,TRBJ2-1,TRBD2,TRBV4-3
CASSSGTDSSYNSPLHF,TGTGCCAGCAGCTCCGGGACCGACAGCTCCTATAATTCACCCCTCCACTTT,.,TRBJ1-6,.,TRBV7-9
CASSLAAGRTDTQYF,TGTGCCAGCAGCTTAGCGGCAGGGAGGACAGATACGCAGTATTTT,many,TRBJ2-3,.,TRBV7-8
CASSGAEPRYEQYF,TGCGCCAGCTCTGGGGCCGAGCCTAGATACGAGCAGTACTTC,few,TRBJ2-7,.,TRBV5-1
CASSRGLELEAFF,TGTGCCAGCAGCCGGGGACTAGAGCTAGAAGCTTTCTTT,many,TRBJ1-1,.,TRBV11-2
CASSFGEGGYQPQHF,TGTGCCAGCAGCTTCGGGGAGGGGGGCTATCAGCCCCAGCATTTT,many,TRBJ1-5,.,TRBV7-9
CASSLERGSTEAFF,TGCGCCAGCAGCTTAGAGAGGGGGAGTACTGAAGCTTTCTTT,few,TRBJ1-1,.,TRBV5-1
CASSVLAGAPDTQYF,TGTGCCAGCAGCGTACTAGCGGGAGCTCCAGATACGCAGTATTTT,medium-sized,TRBJ2-3,TRBD2,TRBV7-2
CASSSNMGLRAGELFF,TGTGCCAGCAGCTCCAATATGGGACTCCGCGCCGGGGAGCTGTTTTTT,many,TRBJ2-2,.,TRBV7-2
CASTLRGTGGYEQYF,TGTGCCAGCACCCTTAGAGGGACAGGGGGCTACGAGCAGTACTTC,.,TRBJ2-7,TRBD1,TRBV27
CASSQVGLAADTQYF,TGCGCCAGCAGCCAAGTGGGACTAGCGGCAGATACGCAGTATTTT,.,TRBJ2-3,TRBD2,TRBV4-1
CASTQRSGIDTQYF,TGTGCCAGCACCCAGCGGAGCGGGATTGATACCCAGTACTTC,few,TRBJ2-5,TRBD2,TRBV28
CASSLLPGNANTGELFF,TGTGCCAGTAGTCTCCTTCCCGGGAACGCGAACACCGGGGAGCTGTTTTTT,many,TRBJ2-2,.,TRBV19
CASSLTRGYNEQFF,TGTGCCAGCAGCTTAACCAGAGGCTACAATGAGCAGTTCTTC,few,TRBJ2-1,.,TRBV5-4
CASSYADRGYQPQHF,TGTGCCAGCAGTTACGCCGACAGAGGCTATCAGCCCCAGCATTTT,few,TRBJ1-5,.,TRBV6-2/TRBV6-3
CASDGEQFF,TGTGCCAGCGACGGTGAGCAGTTCTTC,few,TRBJ2-1,.,TRBV7-9
CASSYGASGFPYNEQFF,TGTGCCAGCAGTTACGGGGCTAGCGGGTTCCCCTACAATGAGCAGTTCTTC,.,TRBJ2-1,TRBD2,TRBV6-5
CASHKQGSLQPQHF,TGTGCCAGCCACAAACAGGGGAGCTTACAGCCCCAGCATTTT,.,TRBJ1-5,TRBD1,TRBV6-2/TRBV6-3
CASSPIGLDRWGYTF,TGTGCCAGCAGCCCCATAGGTCTGGACCGTTGGGGCTACACCTTC,many,TRBJ1-2,.,TRBV7-2
CASPNRQGAYTEAFF,TGTGCCAGTCCTAATAGACAGGGGGCGTACACTGAAGCTTTCTTT,few,TRBJ1-1,TRBD1,TRBV6-1
CASSPRTIIFPGELFF,TGTGCCAGCAGTCCCAGGACAATTATCTTCCCCGGGGAGCTGTTTTTT,.,TRBJ2-2,.,TRBV12-3/TRBV12-4
CASSSRDSAGYTF,TGTGCCAGCAGCTCGAGGGACTCCGCGGGCTACACCTTC,.,TRBJ1-2,.,TRBV7-3
CASSSGGQGEQYF,TGTGCCAGCAGTTCCGGGGGGCAGGGCGAGCAGTACTTC,.,TRBJ2-7,.,TRBV6-6
CASMGTATDTQYF,TGTGCCAGCATGGGGACAGCGACAGATACGCAGTATTTT,many,TRBJ2-3,TRBD1,TRBV28
CSATLTGTEAFF,TGCAGTGCTACGTTAACGGGGACTGAAGCTTTCTTT,.,TRBJ1-1,.,TRBV20-1
CSATRSGLTDTQYF,TGCAGTGCTACCCGGAGCGGACTAACAGATACGCAGTATTTT,few,TRBJ2-3,.,TRBV20-1
CASSLARLEEQFF,TGTGCCAGCAGCTTAGCGCGTCTGGAGGAGCAGTTCTTC,few,TRBJ2-1,.,TRBV7-9
CASSQGTGGYNEQFF,TGTGCCAGCAGCCAGGGGACAGGGGGATACAATGAGCAGTTCTTC,.,TRBJ2-1,TRBD1,TRBV14